A single sample gave rise to the 25 T cell receptor beta chains below, sequenced in a study of blood T cell repertoires in COVID-19. Data came from immunoSEQ multiplex PCR; TCRdb stores just in-frame clones and leaves some out. The sample carries roughly 29,000 clones, 83% recorded once. The sample consisted of peripheral blood. Source of these receptors: a man between 65 and 85 years old with active COVID-19.

The gene calls are TRBV7-8 and TRBJ2-5; possibly TRBD1 for D (5 bases). Germline V CDR1 and CDR2: SGHVS, FQNEAQ. V gave up 5 bases and J gave up 5 bases, with 9 bases separating them. This CDR3 is 12 amino acids long. Written as DNA, the CDR3 is TGTGCCAGCAGCCACCCAGGGGAGACCCAGTACTTC. It encodes CASSHPGETQYF.

This clone was seen only once. V gene TRBV29-1 combines with J gene TRBJ1-2; D remains unclear. Germline-derived CDR1 and CDR2 are SQVTM and ANQGSEA. V lost 2 bases to trimming and J lost 8 bases, with 12 bases between them. The CDR3 runs 12 residues. CDR3 DNA: TGCAGCGTTGAAAGGCCTCTAGAGGGCTACACCTTC. This gives the protein CSVERPLEGYTF.

The chain is built from TRBV27 and TRBJ1-5; tentative D call: TRBD1 (6 bases). V was clipped by 6 bases and J by 2 bases, with 23 bases between them. Looked up from germline, CDR1 is MNHEY and CDR2 is SMNVEV (reference sequence). The CDR3 loop spans 18 amino acids. CDR3 in amino acids: CASRPRSRGAEGNQPQHF. Written as DNA, the CDR3 is TGTGCCAGCAGGCCGCGTAGCAGGGGCGCTGAGGGCAATCAGCCCCAGCATTTT.

The chain uses TRBV10-3 and TRBJ1-1, with TRBD1 matching over 8 bases. This CDR3 has 16 residues. Trimming took 0 bases from V and 4 from J; bases not matched to a gene: 7. Germline CDR1 and CDR2: ENHRY and SYGVKD. The CDR3 spells CAISESRTGIVTEAFF. DNA of the CDR3: TGTGCCATCAGTGAGTCGAGGACAGGGATTGTCACTGAAGCTTTCTTT.

The genes are TRBV5-1 and TRBJ2-5; D call uncertain. V lost 3 bases, J lost 5 bases, and 11 bases lay in between. Germline assignment: CDR1 SGHRS and CDR2 YFSETQ. The CDR3 has 13 residues. CDR3 in DNA: TGCGCCAGCAGCTACACAGCTTGGGAGACCCAGTACTTC. It codes for CASSYTAWETQYF.

The V and J genes are TRBV2 and TRBJ2-1; 12 nucleotides match TRBD2. The CDR3 is made up of 16 amino acids. From germline, CDR1 is SNHLY and CDR2 FYNNEI. V trimming: 3 bases; J trimming: 8 bases; junction bases outside the gene matches: 8. This CDR3 reads CASSDQTSGRGDEQFF. The CDR3 DNA sequence: TGTGCCAGCAGTGACCAGACTAGCGGGAGAGGGGATGAGCAGTTCTTC.

J is TRBJ2-7 and V is TRBV20-1, with 8 bases that match TRBD2. With V trimmed by 3 bases and J by 2 bases, 6 bases remained unmatched. CDR1 is DFQATT, CDR2 SNEGSKA, per germline (reference sequence). The CDR3 loop spans 14 amino acids. CDR3 in amino acids: CSASEPGGTYEQYF. CDR3 coding DNA: TGCAGTGCTAGTGAGCCGGGAGGGACCTACGAGCAGTACTTC.

J is TRBJ2-2 and V is TRBV30; tentatively, D is TRBD1 (6 bases). V was trimmed by 4 bases and J by 1 base, leaving 10 bases between them. The CDR3 is 14 residues long. Germline CDR1 and CDR2: GTSNPN and SVGIG (reference sequence). The CDR3 reads CAWIEGGNTGELFF. The CDR3, as DNA: TGTGCCTGGATCGAAGGGGGGAACACCGGGGAGCTGTTTTTT.

The table lists this clone with a count of one. The chain employs TRBV29-1 and TRBJ1-1; 7 nucleotides align to TRBD1. Germline lookup yields CDR1 SQVTM and CDR2 ANQGSEA. The CDR3 sequence is 17 residues long. V gave up 6 bases and J gave up 3 bases; unmatched junction bases: 19. This CDR3 reads CSVRPTGALGRDTEAFF. In nucleotides, the CDR3 is TGCAGCGTACGGCCAACAGGGGCCCTCGGTCGGGACACTGAAGCTTTCTTT.

The count of this clone is one. CDR3 sequence (DNA): TGTGCCAGCAGTCACGACAGGGTCCAGGGTGGCTACACCTTC. This gives the protein CASSHDRVQGGYTF. The rearrangement links TRBV6-5 to TRBJ1-2, with 7 bases matching TRBD1. J lost 7 bases, V lost 5 bases, and 10 bases had no gene match. There are 14 residues in the CDR3. Per germline, CDR1 MNHEY and CDR2 SVGAGI.

This clone was seen a handful of times. This chain uses TRBV19 with TRBJ2-7; possibly TRBD1 for D (6 bases). Between the trimmed V and J ends, which lost 0 bases and 5 bases, there was a span of 14 bases. The CDR3 is made up of 15 amino acids. The germline gives CDR1 LNHDA, CDR2 SQIVND (reference sequence). CDR3 sequence (DNA): TGTGCCAGTAGTATAGATTCAGGGGCCGACGACGAGCAGTACTTC. It specifies CASSIDSGADDEQYF. Full variable domain (outside the CDR3, taken from reference TRBV19 and TRBJ2-7): DGGITQSPKYLFRKEGQNVTLSCEQNLNHDAMYWYRQDPGQGLRLIYYSQIVNDFQKGDIAEGYSVSREKKESFPLTVTSAQKNPTAFYLCASSIDSGADDEQYFGPGTRLTVT.

A few counts support this clone. J is TRBJ2-2 and V is TRBV7-2; 11 nucleotides align to TRBD2. V gave up 1 base and J gave up 4 bases; unmatched junction bases: 2. Germline CDR1 reads SGHTA; CDR2 reads FQGNSA. This CDR3 is 16 amino acids long. The CDR3, as DNA: TGTGCCAGCAGCTTAGTAGCGGGAGGGGGCACCGGGGAGCTGTTTTTT. It is translated as CASSLVAGGGTGELFF.

This clone is a singleton in its sample. This chain joins TRBV2 and TRBJ1-1; D remains unclear. The CDR3 totals 13 residues. Trimming stripped 2 bases from V and 8 bases from J, with 12 bases between. The V gene's germline CDR1 is SNHLY and CDR2 FYNNEI. CDR3 loop: CASSELRADEAFF. In DNA form, the CDR3 reads TGTGCCAGCAGTGAACTTCGAGCGGACGAAGCTTTCTTT.

The J gene is TRBJ2-5, the V gene TRBV7-3, with D unresolved. The CDR3 has 13 residues. The germline V gene has CDR1 SGHTA and CDR2 FQGTGA. V lost 0 bases to trimming and J lost 2 bases, with 4 bases between them. CDR3 DNA sequence: TGTGCCAGCAGCTTAACGTTACAAGAGACCCAGTACTTC. It is translated as CASSLTLQETQYF.

This clone came up once. The V call is TRBV7-9, the J call TRBJ1-1, with a weak D call TRBD1 (6 bases). Trimming cost V 1 base and J 1 base, with 13 bases left between them. The CDR3 spans 16 residues. Germline V gene sequence: CDR1 SEHNR, CDR2 FQNEAQ (reference sequence). CDR3 DNA: TGTGCCAGCAGCTTAGGGGTCCGCAGGGGGAACACTGAAGCTTTCTTT. Its protein is CASSLGVRRGNTEAFF.

The chain recombines TRBV13 with TRBJ2-5, with D possibly being TRBD2 (6 bases). V gave up 8 bases and J gave up 5 bases, with 15 bases separating them. CDR3 length: 13 amino acids. Germline loops: CDR1 PRHDT, CDR2 FYEKMQ (reference sequence). The CDR3 loop reads CASGHTAGETQYF. CDR3 DNA: TGTGCCAGCGGACACACCGCGGGGGAGACCCAGTACTTC. The full variable domain, rest sourced from reference TRBV13 and TRBJ2-5, is AAGVIQSPRHLIKEKRETATLKCYPIPRHDTVYWYQQGPGQDPQFLISFYEKMQSDKGSIPDRFSAQQFSDYHSELNMSSLELGDSALYFCASGHTAGETQYFGPGTRLLVL.

The chain has TRBV5-6 and TRBJ1-2, with 7 nucleotides matching TRBD1. V trimming: 4 bases; J trimming: 5 bases; junction bases outside the gene matches: 8. The CDR3 runs to 14 residues. CDR1 SGHDT and CDR2 YYEEEE come from the germline V gene. The CDR3 is CASSLRQGRYGYTF. CDR3 sequence (DNA): TGTGCCAGCAGCCTTAGACAGGGAAGGTATGGCTACACCTTC.

This clone was seen more than once but under ten times. This chain's CDR3 is CASSARQGGPKLFF. The CDR3, as DNA: TGTGCCAGCAGCGCCCGACAGGGGGGACCAAAACTGTTTTTT. The V call is TRBV2, the J call TRBJ1-4; 9 positions agree with TRBD1. With 6 bases clipped from V and 10 bases from J, the junction kept 9 bases outside the gene matches. Germline V lookup: CDR1 SNHLY, CDR2 FYNNEI. The CDR3 runs 14 residues.

The chain has TRBV7-3 and TRBJ2-6; D is perhaps TRBD1 (5 bases). CDR1 and CDR2 (germline): SGHTA, FQGTGA. The CDR3 spans 16 residues. The ends were cut back, 8 bases at V and 4 bases at J, with 18 bases in the middle. The CDR3 sequence is CASAPSKGLGANVLTF. DNA of the CDR3: TGTGCCAGCGCGCCGAGCAAGGGGCTAGGGGCCAACGTCCTGACTTTC.

The chain carries TRBV20-1 and TRBJ1-2; 8 bases align to TRBD1. There are 15 residues in the CDR3. The trim removed 3 bases at V and 3 bases at J, leaving 9 bases unmatched. Germline V gene data show CDR1 as DFQATT and CDR2 as SNEGSKA (reference sequence). The CDR3 reads CSASPDRGSYYGYTF. In DNA, the CDR3 is TGCAGTGCTAGTCCAGACAGGGGAAGCTACTATGGCTACACCTTC.

This clone has a handful of counts. This sequence joins TRBV6-5 and TRBJ1-5; 7 nucleotides match TRBD1. The CDR3 sequence is 15 residues long. CDR1 is MNHEY and CDR2 is SVGAGI in the germline V gene. V lost 6 bases, J lost 0 bases, and 5 bases stayed unmatched. The DNA of the CDR3 is TGTGCCAGCAGCAGACAGGGACTTAGCAATCAGCCCCAGCATTTT. Translated, it gives CASSRQGLSNQPQHF.

At least ten counts were recorded for this clone. The chain has TRBV2 and TRBJ2-7; D uncertain. Trimming took 4 bases from V and 7 from J, leaving 14 bases between them. CDR1 is SNHLY and CDR2 is FYNNEI in the germline V gene. The CDR3 covers 13 residues. The CDR3 protein is CASSVLEPGEQYF. The CDR3 coding sequence is TGTGCCAGCAGTGTGCTAGAGCCTGGGGAGCAGTACTTC.

This clone has a handful of counts. The gene calls are TRBV30 and TRBJ1-1; maybe TRBD1 (6 bases). The CDR3 covers 13 residues. V was cut by 0 bases and J by 4 bases, with 9 bases left in between. Germline loops: CDR1 GTSNPN, CDR2 SVGIG (reference sequence). The CDR3 region has the DNA TGTGCCTGGAGTGTGGGACATCTCACTGAAGCTTTCTTT. This sequence encodes CAWSVGHLTEAFF.

The chain couples TRBV3-1 (or the pseudogene TRBV3-2) to TRBJ1-1; tentative D call: TRBD1 (5 bases). Germline CDR1 LGHDT, CDR2 YNNKEL (reference sequence). Trimming removed 0 bases at V and 10 bases at J, with 15 bases between. This CDR3 region has 14 residues. CDR3 DNA sequence: TGTGCCAGCAGCCAAGAACCCGGGGGAAGGGGAGCTTTCTTT. Translated: CASSQEPGGRGAFF.

In DNA, the CDR3 is TGTGCCAGCAGTTTATTCAGGGACACTGAAGCTTTCTTT. Amino acid sequence: CASSLFRDTEAFF. V usage is TRBV27 and J usage is TRBJ1-1; maybe TRBD1 (5 bases). Germline-derived CDR1 and CDR2 are MNHEY and SMNVEV (reference sequence). This CDR3 spans 13 amino acids. The germline V and J ends were trimmed by 1 base and 3 bases, with 6 bases remaining between them.